The present T cell receptor (beta chain) was sequenced within a study of T cells in Graves' hyperthyroidism and ophthalmopathy. Background on the study: Peripheral blood was taken when the disease was first diagnosed, before any treatment began.

Researchers amplified the TCR beta CDR3 regions from RNA transcripts. The HTBI set primed first-round TCR CDR3 RT-PCR. TCRdb itself ran the multiplex PCR reads through MiXCR, one entry per CDR3 protein. The profile shows 470,000 or so distinct CDR3 sequences, less than 25% of them singletons. Among the patients, aged 18 to 65, hyperthyroidism was newly diagnosed and had lasted under 2 months. This clonotype was observed at least ten times. The length of the CDR3 is 15 residues. V lost 0 bases and J 3 bases, leaving 11 bases between the germline ends. Germline CDR1 and CDR2: MGHRA and YSYEKL. The source is a man aged 18 to 29 with Graves' hyperthyroidism. The sequenced material came from blood. The V call is TRBV4-1, the J call TRBJ1-1; D uncertain. CDR3 amino acids: CASSQDLPYDTEAFF. The CDR3 nucleotides read TGCGCCAGCAGCCAAGATCTGCCGTACGACACTGAAGCTTTCTTT.